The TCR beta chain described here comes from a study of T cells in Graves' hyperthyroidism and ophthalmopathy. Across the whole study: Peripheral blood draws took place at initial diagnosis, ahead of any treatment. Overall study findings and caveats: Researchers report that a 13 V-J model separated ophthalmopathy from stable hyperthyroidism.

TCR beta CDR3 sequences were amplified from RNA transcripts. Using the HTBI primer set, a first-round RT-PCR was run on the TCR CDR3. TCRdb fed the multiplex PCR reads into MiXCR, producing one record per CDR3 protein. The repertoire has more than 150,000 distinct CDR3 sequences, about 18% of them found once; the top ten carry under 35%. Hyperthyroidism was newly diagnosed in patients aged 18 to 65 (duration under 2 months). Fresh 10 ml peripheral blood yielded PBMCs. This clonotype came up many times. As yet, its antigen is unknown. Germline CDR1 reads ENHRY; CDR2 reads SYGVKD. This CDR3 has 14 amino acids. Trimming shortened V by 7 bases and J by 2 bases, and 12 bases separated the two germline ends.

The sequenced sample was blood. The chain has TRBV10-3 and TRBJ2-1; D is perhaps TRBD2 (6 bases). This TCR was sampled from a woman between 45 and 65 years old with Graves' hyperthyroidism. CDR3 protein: CAIMGGQTYNEQFF. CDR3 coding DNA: TGTGCCATCATGGGAGGACAAACCTACAATGAGCAGTTCTTC.